Sequencing of this T cell receptor beta chain was carried out in a study of T cells expressing NK-cell markers. After re-calling the 5' RACE reads, TCRdb lists one entry per CDR3 protein, DNA absent. The specimen's table records hundreds of thousands of distinct CDR3 sequences. Germline V gives CDR1 SNHLY, CDR2 FYNNEI. The CDR3 spans 15 residues. This receptor was obtained from a woman aged 18 to 69 in good health. Sequencing input: blood T cells: a sorted CD56 or NKG2C T cell subset, CD4+ or CD8+ T cells, or bulk PBMC T cells (not recorded which). This rearrangement joins TRBV2 to TRBJ1-6; TCRdb gives TRBD1 as the D gene, but with no DNA this cannot be confirmed. This chain's CDR3 is CASSHGPTRGSPLHF.